This T cell receptor beta chain was obtained from a study of CD8 T cells in Susac syndrome. Reverse transcription of roughly 0.45 to 1 ug RNA used random hexamers. A single record per CDR3 protein comes from TCRdb applying MiXCR to the immunoSEQ multiplex PCR reads. The sample comprises hundreds of thousands of distinct CDR3 sequences, around nine tenths of which are singletons, and approximately 0.2% rests with the top ten. The CDR3 runs to 15 residues. CDR1 and CDR2 from the germline V gene are MNHNY and SVGAGI (reference sequence). The V gene lost 0 bases and the J gene lost 0 bases, with 9 bases spanning the gap.

This sequence originates from a human donor with multiple sclerosis. Sequenced material: CD8+ T cells from PBMCs. The chain employs TRBV6-6 and TRBJ2-7; D is possibly TRBD1 (5 bases). The CDR3 region has the DNA TGTGCCAGCAGTTACTCGGCAGACAGCTCCTACGAGCAGTACTTC. This translates into CASSYSADSSYEQYF.